This record covers a single T cell receptor (beta chain). No antigen is known for it. The CDR3 covers 11 residues. Germline lookup yields CDR1 DFQATT and CDR2 SNEGSKA (reference sequence). Between the trimmed V and J ends, which lost 4 bases and 7 bases, there was a span of 10 bases. This sample stems from a study of radiation and T cells in renal cell carcinoma. Notes on the study in general: Compared with controls, irradiated tumors showed greater TCR clonality.

The method was immunoSEQ multiplex PCR; TCRdb's version includes in-frame clones alone and lacks a portion of them. The sample contains roughly 8,000 clones, 65% of which appear only once. Treatment: treatment-naive control, cytoreductive nephrectomy. Control tumors came from a handful of females and about a dozen males, aged about 35 to 82. The origin of this receptor is a woman aged 70-85 years with renal cell carcinoma. This chain uses TRBV20-1 with TRBJ1-1, with unresolved D. The sequences come from tumor tissue, collected from a patient whose treatment was nephrectomy without radiotherapy. CDR3 residues: CSAMVSGEAFF. The CDR3 DNA is TGCAGTGCTATGGTCTCCGGTGAAGCTTTCTTT.